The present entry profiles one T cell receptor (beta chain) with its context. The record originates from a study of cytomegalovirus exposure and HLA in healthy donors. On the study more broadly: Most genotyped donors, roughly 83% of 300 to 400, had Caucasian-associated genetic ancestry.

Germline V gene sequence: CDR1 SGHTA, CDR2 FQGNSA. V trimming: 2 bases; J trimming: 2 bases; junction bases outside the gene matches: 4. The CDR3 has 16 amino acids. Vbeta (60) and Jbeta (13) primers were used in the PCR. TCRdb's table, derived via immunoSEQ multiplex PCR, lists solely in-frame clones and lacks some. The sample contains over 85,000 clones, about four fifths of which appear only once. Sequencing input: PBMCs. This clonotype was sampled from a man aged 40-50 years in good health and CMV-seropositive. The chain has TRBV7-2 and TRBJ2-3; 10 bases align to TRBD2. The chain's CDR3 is CASSLLAGGITDTQYF. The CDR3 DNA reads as TGTGCCAGCAGCTTATTAGCGGGGGGTATCACAGATACGCAGTATTTT.